One sample yielded the 8 T cell receptor beta chains listed below, sequenced in a study of technical replicates of blood from several donors. Method: immunoSEQ multiplex PCR; TCRdb's copy keeps in-frame clones and lacks some. Among around 72,000 clones listed, just over 90% were seen once. The specimen was PBMCs. Every receptor here comes from a human donor in good health. Some clones in this sample may be carry-over from other donors' samples.

V and J are TRBV6-5 and TRBJ2-7; D perhaps matches TRBD2 (5 bases). The CDR3 totals 15 residues. Germline-derived CDR1 and CDR2 are MNHEY and SVGAGI. V lost 2 bases to trimming and J lost 6 bases, with 17 bases between them. This CDR3 reads CASSYGGSRPGEQYF. CDR3 DNA: TGTGCCAGCAGTTACGGTGGGAGCCGTCCGGGCGAGCAGTACTTC.

The chain employs TRBV7-8 and TRBJ2-7, with 7 bases aligning to TRBD1. CDR3 size: 13 residues. Germline V lookup: CDR1 SGHVS, CDR2 FQNEAQ. V trimming: 2 bases; J trimming: 3 bases; junction bases outside the gene matches: 1. The CDR3 is CASSLRDSYEQYF. As DNA, the CDR3 is TGTGCCAGCAGCTTAAGGGACAGCTACGAGCAGTACTTC.

The CDR3 DNA follows: TGTGCCAGCAGCCTCGTCGCCAGGGGTATGTCCGAGCAGTACTTC. This gives the protein CASSLVARGMSEQYF. The gene calls are TRBV13 and TRBJ2-7; possibly TRBD1 for D (6 bases). Trimming shortened V by 5 bases and J by 6 bases, and 20 bases separated the two germline ends. The CDR3 totals 15 residues. Germline loops: CDR1 PRHDT, CDR2 FYEKMQ (reference sequence).

The gene calls are TRBV27 and TRBJ1-6; possibly TRBD1 for D (5 bases). The germline gives CDR1 MNHEY, CDR2 SMNVEV (reference sequence). CDR3 length equals 16 residues. V gave up 5 bases and J gave up 0 bases, with 11 bases separating them. The CDR3 sequence is CASSPRGNSYNSPLHF. CDR3 sequence (DNA): TGTGCCAGCAGTCCTAGGGGAAACTCCTATAATTCACCCCTCCACTTT.

The chain recombines TRBV30 with TRBJ2-7; tentative D call: TRBD1 (6 bases). Trimming stripped 2 bases from V and 5 bases from J, with 10 bases between. The CDR3 spans 12 residues. Germline V CDR1 and CDR2: GTSNPN, SVGIG (reference sequence). This chain's CDR3 is CAWSWGTHEQYF. The DNA of the CDR3 is TGTGCCTGGAGTTGGGGGACACACGAGCAGTACTTC. The full variable domain, completed using reference TRBV30 and TRBJ2-7, is SQTIHQWPATLVQPVGSPLSLECTVEGTSNPNLYWYRQAAGRGLQLLFYSVGIGQISSEVPQNLSASRPQDRQFILSSKKLLLSDSGFYLCAWSWGTHEQYFGPGTRLTVT.

J is TRBJ2-5 and V is TRBV2; D may be TRBD2 (6 bases). From germline, CDR1 is SNHLY and CDR2 FYNNEI. Between the trimmed V and J ends, which lost 6 bases and 5 bases, there was a span of 13 bases. CDR3 size: 13 residues. CDR3 amino acids: CASSKTSGETQYF. The CDR3, as DNA: TGTGCCAGCAGCAAGACTAGTGGGGAGACCCAGTACTTC.

The rearrangement uses TRBV14 and TRBJ2-6, with 7 nucleotides matching TRBD2. Germline loops: CDR1 SGHDN, CDR2 FVKESK. Trimming cost V 4 bases and J 4 bases; bases outside gene matches: 16. This CDR3 spans 19 amino acids. This CDR3 reads CASSPSRQGLLPGANVLTF. As DNA, the CDR3 is TGTGCCAGCAGCCCCTCTCGCCAGGGACTACTACCGGGGGCCAACGTCCTGACTTTC.

CDR3 coding DNA: TGTGCCAGCATCGGTCTCGGCTCCTATAATTCACCCCTCCACTTT. Protein product: CASIGLGSYNSPLHF. V gene TRBV27 combines with J gene TRBJ1-6; no reliable D call. Germline CDR1 MNHEY, CDR2 SMNVEV (reference sequence). CDR3 length: 15 amino acids. The V gene lost 7 bases and the J gene lost 0 bases, with 10 bases spanning the gap.